The subject of this entry is one T cell receptor (beta chain). Its antigen remains unknown. A 5'RACE reaction primed in the constant segment made cDNA libraries of TCR alpha and TCR beta, and these carried sample barcodes and UMIs. From the 5' RACE reads, TCRdb called clonotypes with MiXCR, one entry per CDR3 protein. The sample lists about 440,000 distinct CDR3 sequences, around 18% occurring once. This CDR3 region has 16 residues. The V gene lost 5 bases and the J gene lost 2 bases, with 13 bases spanning the gap. Germline values: CDR1 MRHNA, CDR2 SNTAGT. This sample is drawn from a study of T-cell memory formation after mild COVID-19. Across the whole study: Across donors, TCR clusters were largely donor specific.

General observations from the study: Some SARS-CoV-2-responding clones were already detected in memory before infection.

This receptor was identified in an adult woman who had mild COVID-19 (a few samples of this study predate the infection). Cell type and time point are not known. Sequences were obtained from PBMCs or a T cell subset sorted from them (not recorded which). The rearrangement links TRBV6-4 to TRBJ2-6, with a weak D call TRBD1 (8 bases). DNA for the CDR3: TGTGCCAGCAGTAACAGGGGGGGCACTGGGGCCAACGTCCTGACTTTC. It encodes CASSNRGGTGANVLTF.